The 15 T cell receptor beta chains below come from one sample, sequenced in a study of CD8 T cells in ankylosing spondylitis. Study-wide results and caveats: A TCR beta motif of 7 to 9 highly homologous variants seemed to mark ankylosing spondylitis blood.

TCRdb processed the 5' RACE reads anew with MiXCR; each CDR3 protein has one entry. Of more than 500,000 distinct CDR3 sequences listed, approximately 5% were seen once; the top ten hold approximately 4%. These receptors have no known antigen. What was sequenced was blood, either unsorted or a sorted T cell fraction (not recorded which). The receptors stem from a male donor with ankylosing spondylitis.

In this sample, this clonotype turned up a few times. The chain's CDR3 is CASSQDWTGLSTYEQYF. CDR3 in DNA: TGTGCCAGCAGCCAAGATTGGACAGGCCTGAGCACCTACGAGCAGTACTTC. This chain connects TRBV14 to TRBJ2-7, with 7 bases matching TRBD1. Germline trimming cut 0 bases from V and 2 bases from J; bases unmatched to any gene: 10. The CDR3 runs to 17 residues. Germline CDR1 is SGHDN and CDR2 is FVKESK.

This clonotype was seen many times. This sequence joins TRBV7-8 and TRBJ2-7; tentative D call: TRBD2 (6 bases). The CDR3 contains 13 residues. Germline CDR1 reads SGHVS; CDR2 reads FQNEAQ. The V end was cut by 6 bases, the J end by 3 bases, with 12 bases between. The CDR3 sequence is CASRTGGLYEQYF. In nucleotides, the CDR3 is TGTGCCAGCAGGACCGGGGGACTCTACGAGCAGTACTTC.

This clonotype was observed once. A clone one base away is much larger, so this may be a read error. This CDR3 is CASSIRVRGYNKQFF. DNA of the CDR3: TGTGCCAGCAGCATCAGGGTAAGAGGCTACAATAAGCAGTTCTTC. The rearrangement links TRBV7-9 to TRBJ2-1, with D possibly matching TRBD1 (5 bases). CDR3 length: 15 residues. Germline CDR1 and CDR2: SEHNR and FQNEAQ (reference sequence).

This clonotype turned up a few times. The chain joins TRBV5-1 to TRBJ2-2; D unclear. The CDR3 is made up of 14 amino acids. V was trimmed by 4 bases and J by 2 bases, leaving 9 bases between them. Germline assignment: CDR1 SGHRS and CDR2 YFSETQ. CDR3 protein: CASSVESNTGELFF. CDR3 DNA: TGCGCCAGCAGCGTTGAGAGCAACACCGGGGAGCTGTTTTTT. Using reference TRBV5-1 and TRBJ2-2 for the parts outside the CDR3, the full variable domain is KAGVTQTPRYLIKTRGQQVTLSCSPISGHRSVSWYQQTPGQGLQFLFEYFSETQRNKGNFPGRFSGRQFSNSRSEMNVSTLELGDSALYLCASSVESNTGELFFGEGSRLTVL.

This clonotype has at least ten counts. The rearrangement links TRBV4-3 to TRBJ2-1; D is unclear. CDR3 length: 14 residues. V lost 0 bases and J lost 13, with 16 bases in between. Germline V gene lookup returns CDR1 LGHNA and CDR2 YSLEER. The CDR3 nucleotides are TGCGCCAGCAGCCAAGATAGGTGGCAAAGCCTACAGTTCTTC. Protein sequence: CASSQDRWQSLQFF.

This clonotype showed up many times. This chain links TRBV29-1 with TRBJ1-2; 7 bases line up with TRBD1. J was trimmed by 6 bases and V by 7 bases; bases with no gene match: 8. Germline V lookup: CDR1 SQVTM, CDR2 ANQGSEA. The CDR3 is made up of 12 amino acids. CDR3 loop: CSAGDREDGYTF. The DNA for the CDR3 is TGCAGCGCAGGAGACAGGGAAGATGGCTACACCTTC.

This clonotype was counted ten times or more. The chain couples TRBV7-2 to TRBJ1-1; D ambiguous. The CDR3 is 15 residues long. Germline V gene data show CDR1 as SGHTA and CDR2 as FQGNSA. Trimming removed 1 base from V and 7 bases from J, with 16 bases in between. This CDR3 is CASSLDRAAYYEAFF. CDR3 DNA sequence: TGTGCCAGCAGCTTAGATCGGGCAGCGTACTATGAAGCTTTCTTT.

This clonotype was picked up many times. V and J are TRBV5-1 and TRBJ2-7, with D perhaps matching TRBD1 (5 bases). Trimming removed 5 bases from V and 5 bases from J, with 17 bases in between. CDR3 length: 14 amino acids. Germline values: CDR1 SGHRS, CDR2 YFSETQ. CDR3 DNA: TGCGCCAGCAGTTATAGACAGACCCCGGACGAGCAGTACTTC. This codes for CASSYRQTPDEQYF.

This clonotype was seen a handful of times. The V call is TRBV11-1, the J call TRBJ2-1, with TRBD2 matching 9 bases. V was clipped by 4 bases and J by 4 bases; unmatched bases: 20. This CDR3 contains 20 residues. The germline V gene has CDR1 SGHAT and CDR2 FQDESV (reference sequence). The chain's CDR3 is CASSSPNSGRGGGSYNEQFF. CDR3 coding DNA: TGTGCCAGCAGCTCACCGAATAGCGGGAGAGGAGGGGGGTCTTACAATGAGCAGTTCTTC.

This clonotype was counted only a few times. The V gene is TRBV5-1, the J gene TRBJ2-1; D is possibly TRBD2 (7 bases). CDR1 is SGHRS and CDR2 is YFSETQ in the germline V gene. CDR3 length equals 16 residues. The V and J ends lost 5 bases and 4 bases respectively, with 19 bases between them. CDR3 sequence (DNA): TGCGCCAGCAGGGGGGCTAGCGGAGGGAGTTACAATGAGCAGTTCTTC. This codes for CASRGASGGSYNEQFF.

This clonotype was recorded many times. This chain's CDR3 is CASSLTGTGSYNEQFF. The CDR3 DNA reads TGTGCCAGCAGCCTGACCGGGACTGGATCCTACAATGAGCAGTTCTTC. This chain links TRBV6-1 with TRBJ2-1, with a tentative D call TRBD2 (6 bases). CDR1 MNHNS and CDR2 SASEGT come from the germline V gene. The ends were cut back, 6 bases at V and 1 base at J, with 16 bases in the middle. The CDR3 length is 16 residues.

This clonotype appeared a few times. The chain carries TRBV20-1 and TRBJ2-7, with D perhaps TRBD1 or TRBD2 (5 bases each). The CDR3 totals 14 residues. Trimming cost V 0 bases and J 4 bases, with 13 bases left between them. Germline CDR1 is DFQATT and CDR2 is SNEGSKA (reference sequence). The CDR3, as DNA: TGCAGTGCTAGAGAAGAGGGACGCTATTACGAGCAGTACTTC. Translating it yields CSAREEGRYYEQYF.

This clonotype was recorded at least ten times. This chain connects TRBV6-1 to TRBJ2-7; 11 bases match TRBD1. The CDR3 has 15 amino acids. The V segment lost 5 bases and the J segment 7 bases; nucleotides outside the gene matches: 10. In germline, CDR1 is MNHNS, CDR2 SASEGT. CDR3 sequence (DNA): TGTGCCAGCAGTAAATCGGACAGGGGGCCTCGGGAGCAGTACTTC. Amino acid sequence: CASSKSDRGPREQYF.

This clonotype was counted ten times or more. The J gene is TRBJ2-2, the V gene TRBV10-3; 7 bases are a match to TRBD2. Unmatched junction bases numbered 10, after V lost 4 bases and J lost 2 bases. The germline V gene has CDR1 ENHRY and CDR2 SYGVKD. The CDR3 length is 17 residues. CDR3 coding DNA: TGTGCCATCAGTGGAGAGGAGCGGGGTCGAAACACCGGGGAGCTGTTTTTT. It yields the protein CAISGEERGRNTGELFF.

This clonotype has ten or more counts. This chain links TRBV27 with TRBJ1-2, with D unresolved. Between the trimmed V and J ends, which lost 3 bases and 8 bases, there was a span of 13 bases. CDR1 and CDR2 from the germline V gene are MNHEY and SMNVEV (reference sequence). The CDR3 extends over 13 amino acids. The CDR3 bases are TGTGCCAGCAGTTTTCGGACGGGGATAGGCTACACCTTC. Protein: CASSFRTGIGYTF.